A selection of T cell receptor beta chains follows, all from one sample in a study of cytomegalovirus exposure and HLA in healthy donors. Only in-frame clones appear in the TCRdb table, and some are missing; sequencing was by immunoSEQ multiplex PCR. The data show about 130,000 clones, more than 80% seen once. What was sequenced was PBMCs. Receptor source: a middle-aged woman in good health and CMV-seropositive. CDR3s leave out the opening cysteine and the closing phenylalanine or tryptophan. The D gene is left open where the match is weak. Clone size is given for some rows only: seen once, a few or many times, or a class if the clone is expanded.

>NA|TRBV4-3|NA
ASSQDHRSYEQY
>NA|TRBV6-5|TRBD1
ASSTPGQGYEQY
>NA|TRBV13|NA
ASSLTHQTGNNYGYT
>NA|TRBV7-3|TRBD2
ASSLAGGRVYNEQF
>NA|TRBV9|TRBD1
ASSVATTGGRQETQY
>NA|TRBV19|NA
ASSLTHASEQF
>NA|TRBV6-5|TRBD2
ASSYFGTNSYEQY
>NA|TRBV5-1|TRBD2
ASSLEREGAEQY
>once|TRBV9|NA
ASSVGGGRIGTEAF
>NA|TRBV7-8|TRBD2
ASSSGTTNTGELF
>NA|TRBV5-4|TRBD2
ASSFFVGLAGATYEQY
>NA|TRBV19|TRBD2
ASSIVGPSGETGPKNIQY
>NA|TRBV15|NA
ATSMGGADEQY
>few|TRBV6-5|TRBD1
ASTPGTGRNQPQH
>NA|TRBV7-9|TRBD1
ASSPPGAGGTKNIQY
>NA|TRBV10-3|NA
AIRRGAERPPDYGYT
>once|TRBV5-1|TRBD1
ASSLRDRGSYEQY
>NA|TRBV7-2|TRBD2
ASRSGLATDTQY
>NA|TRBV5-6|TRBD1
ASSTGQVEAF
>NA|TRBV19|TRBD1
ASSISRGFATNEKLF
>NA|TRBV30|NA
AWRGEGAYEAF
>NA|TRBV19|NA
ASSILLGGSNQPQH
>NA|TRBV6-5|NA
ASRIMSSGANVLT
>NA|TRBV5-4|NA
ASSLRTAEGYT
>NA|TRBV19|NA
ASTLAGGYT
>NA|TRBV28|TRBD1
ASIRTGVETQY
>NA|TRBV19|TRBD2
ASSGLAVHEQY
>NA|TRBV5-1|TRBD1
ASSPGTGGVGYT
>NA|TRBV7-9|NA
ASSPRSGPSTDTQY
>NA|TRBV6-6|NA
ASSYSRQGGQPQH
>NA|TRBV27|TRBD1
ATRTGGATEAF
>NA|TRBV4-2|TRBD2
ASSQEAGGRYEQY
>NA|TRBV7-2|NA
ASRKGPQRNEKLF
>NA|TRBV28|TRBD2
ASSELAGITYEQY
>NA|TRBV5-1|NA
ASSFLREETQY
>NA|TRBV4-1|TRBD2
ASSQDSGLAGGLRYEQY
>NA|TRBV27|TRBD2
ASSSLGTSGYYEQY
>NA|TRBV27|TRBD2
ASSLSGLAGVGTYEQY
>NA|TRBV5-1|TRBD1
ASSLGWTGEAGYT
>once|TRBV4-1|NA
ASSQSEFILF
>NA|TRBV7-9|NA
ASSSKYEQY
>NA|TRBV19|NA
ASVGTPSRGEKLF
>NA|TRBV9|TRBD2
ASSVGGGRGTDTQY
>NA|TRBV11-2|NA
ASSPSRGGSYGYT